This is a list of T cell receptor beta chains from one sample in a study of control samples from healthy donors and cancer patients. Generated by immunoSEQ multiplex PCR, the TCRdb table keeps only in-frame clones and is missing some. The table includes 15,000 or so clones, around 87% detected once. The specimen sequenced was PBMCs. These receptor sequences come from a woman in her 70s with colorectal cancer. The CDR3 runs from the conserved cysteine through the conserved F or W. D genes are given only for firm matches. Clone size, where shown, is once, few, many, or a class for clones that have expanded.

. TRBJ1-5 . TRBV19 CASSIAEGRRGSQPQHF TGTGCCAGTAGTATAGCTGAGGGGAGACGGGGCAGTCAGCCCCAGCATTTT
. TRBJ2-3 TRBD2 TRBV14 CASSRTSGGRTDTQYF TGTGCCAGCAGCCGGACTAGCGGGGGACGCACAGATACGCAGTATTTT
. TRBJ2-3 TRBD1 TRBV13 CASSIPRTGGGDTQYF TGTGCCAGCAGCATCCCCCGGACAGGGGGGGGAGATACGCAGTATTTT
. TRBJ2-5 . TRBV9 CASSVNSGETQYF TGTGCCAGCAGCGTTAACAGTGGGGAGACCCAGTACTTC
. TRBJ2-2 . TRBV19 CASSIVLLSGELFF TGTGCCAGTAGTATAGTTTTGTTGTCCGGGGAGCTGTTTTTT
. TRBJ2-7 . TRBV20-1 CSASPGNPHEQYF TGCAGTGCTAGTCCCGGGAATCCCCACGAGCAGTACTTC
. TRBJ2-1 TRBD2 TRBV24-1 CATSGAGTSGGTSSYNEQFF TGTGCCACCAGTGGGGCGGGTACTAGCGGGGGGACCAGCTCCTACAATGAGCAGTTCTTC
. TRBJ2-5 . TRBV10-3 CAISESTIDASQETQYF TGTGCCATCAGTGAGTCCACAATCGATGCCTCCCAAGAGACCCAGTACTTC
. TRBJ2-7 . TRBV11-2 CASSLVQGFYEQYF TGTGCCAGCAGCTTAGTACAGGGTTTTTACGAGCAGTACTTC
. TRBJ2-7 . TRBV29-1 CSVEARDSYEQYF TGCAGCGTTGAGGCAAGGGATTCCTACGAGCAGTACTTC
medium-sized TRBJ2-7 TRBD2 TRBV27 CASSGTSVDSSGEQYF TGTGCCAGCAGCGGGACTAGCGTCGACTCTAGCGGCGAGCAGTACTTC
. TRBJ2-7 . TRBV9 CASSVVYRRTYEQYF TGTGCCAGCAGCGTAGTTTACAGAAGGACCTACGAGCAGTACTTC
. TRBJ2-7 . TRBV19 CASRGGHFPLYEQYF TGTGCCAGTCGCGGGGGACACTTCCCGCTCTACGAGCAGTACTTC
once TRBJ2-3 TRBD2 TRBV19 CASTSGGSADTQYF TGTGCCAGTACCTCGGGGGGGAGCGCAGATACGCAGTATTTT
. TRBJ1-1 . TRBV20-1 CSASLLNAEAFF TGCAGTGCTAGTTTGTTGAACGCTGAAGCTTTCTTT
. TRBJ1-4 . TRBV29-1 CSVEDRKDEKLFF TGCAGCGTTGAAGATAGGAAAGATGAAAAACTGTTTTTT
. TRBJ1-1 TRBD1 TRBV18 CASSPGTGLPEAFF TGTGCCAGCTCACCAGGGACAGGATTGCCTGAAGCTTTCTTT
. TRBJ1-2 . TRBV6-5 CASSSGVGDGYGYTF TGTGCCAGCAGTTCGGGGGTTGGGGATGGCTATGGCTACACCTTC
. TRBJ1-5 . TRBV27 CASSLEGTSNQPQHF TGTGCCAGCAGTTTAGAAGGTACCAGCAATCAGCCCCAGCATTTT
. TRBJ1-3 . TRBV25-1 CASSTPREELNTIYF TGTGCCAGCAGTACTCCCAGGGAAGAGTTGAACACCATATATTTT
. TRBJ1-2 . TRBV6-5 CASRLSTANYGYTF TGTGCCAGCAGACTTTCGACAGCTAACTATGGCTACACCTTC
. TRBJ1-6 . TRBV2 CASRPREGNNSPLHF TGTGCCAGCAGACCCAGAGAAGGGAATAATTCACCCCTCCACTTT
. TRBJ2-3 . TRBV11-1 CASSLWGLRPYF TGTGCCAGCAGCTTATGGGGACTCCGCCCGTATTTT
few TRBJ2-7 TRBD1 TRBV7-3 CASSSAGTGGVQYF TGTGCCAGCAGCTCCGCCGGGACAGGGGGCGTGCAGTACTTC
. TRBJ2-7 . TRBV2 CASSQETGSYEQYF TGTGCCAGCAGTCAAGAGACAGGTTCCTACGAGCAGTACTTC
. TRBJ2-5 . TRBV11-3 CASSPQGDAETQYF TGTGCCAGCAGCCCCCAGGGAGATGCGGAGACCCAGTACTTC
. TRBJ2-1 . TRBV19 CASSVAGEEEFF TGTGCCAGTAGCGTCGCAGGGGAAGAGGAGTTCTTC
. TRBJ2-6 . TRBV12-5 CASGLVLGSGANVLTF TGTGCTAGTGGTTTGGTACTGGGTTCTGGGGCCAACGTCCTGACTTTC
. TRBJ2-1 TRBD2 TRBV3-1/TRBV3-2 CASSQFGGGAYNEQFF TGTGCCAGCAGCCAATTCGGCGGGGGGGCCTACAATGAGCAGTTCTTC
. TRBJ2-5 . TRBV5-1 CASSLEGGEETQYF TGCGCCAGCAGCTTGGAGGGGGGCGAAGAGACCCAGTACTTC
. TRBJ1-1 . TRBV7-9 CASSDSGGQRTEAFF TGTGCCAGCAGCGATAGTGGGGGGCAGCGGACTGAAGCTTTCTTT
. TRBJ1-1 . TRBV11-3 CASSLDPGGWTEAFF TGTGCCAGCAGCTTAGATCCCGGGGGGTGGACTGAAGCTTTCTTT
. TRBJ1-5 . TRBV19 CASSIVGGAYQPQHF TGTGCCAGTAGTATTGTAGGGGGAGCTTATCAGCCCCAGCATTTT
. TRBJ2-7 . TRBV23-1 CASSRAVYRSYEQYF TGCGCCAGCAGTCGCGCGGTCTACCGCTCCTACGAGCAGTACTTC
once TRBJ1-1 TRBD1 TRBV5-1 CASSPLGQGAMNTEAFF TGCGCCAGCAGCCCCCTGGGACAGGGGGCTATGAACACTGAAGCTTTCTTT
. TRBJ2-1 TRBD1 TRBV5-1 CASSFPRQGALYNEQFF TGCGCCAGCAGCTTCCCAAGACAGGGGGCCTTATACAATGAGCAGTTCTTC
few TRBJ2-5 TRBD1 TRBV7-9 CASSRTGSQETQYF TGTGCCAGCAGCCGGACAGGGTCCCAAGAGACCCAGTACTTC
. TRBJ2-7 . TRBV5-6 CASSLAPLLAYEQYF TGTGCCAGCAGCTTAGCGCCTCTGCTAGCCTACGAGCAGTACTTC
. TRBJ1-2 . TRBV27 CASSAQDFYYGYTF TGTGCCAGCAGTGCCCAGGACTTCTACTATGGCTACACCTTC
. TRBJ2-1 . TRBV3-1/TRBV3-2 CASSQDGPPFSNEQFF TGTGCCAGCAGCCAAGATGGCCCTCCATTTTCCAATGAGCAGTTCTTC
. TRBJ2-7 . TRBV29-1 CSVESASYEQYF TGCAGCGTTGAATCAGCCTCCTACGAGCAGTACTTC